Here is one TCR beta chain with its context. This sample is part of a study of blood T cells in healthy people across ages. Using a J-beta primer mix together with a sample-barcoded 5' primer, a second PCR was run for roughly 7 to 11 cycles. TCRdb analysed the 5' RACE reads with MiXCR anew, one entry per CDR3 protein. Among about 290,000 distinct CDR3 sequences listed, roughly 26% were seen once. Germline V gene lookup returns CDR1 ENHRY and CDR2 SYGVKD. The CDR3 loop spans 15 amino acids. Sequences were obtained from blood. The chain has TRBV10-3 and TRBJ2-1; the D gene is possibly TRBD1 (6 bases). The J call may be mistaken, given a closer DNA end match to TRBJ2-7. The origin of this receptor is an older woman in good health. CDR3 residues: CAITEGQLLFYEQYF. CDR3 DNA: TGTGCCATCACCGAAGGACAGCTCCTATTCTACGAGCAGTACTTC.